This TCR beta chain was found in a study of blood T cell repertoires in COVID-19. Study-wide context: The analysed material was cDNA or gDNA that came from T cells, B-cell-depleted T cells, or PBMCs.

Here immunoSEQ multiplex PCR was the method, and the copy in TCRdb shows in-frame clones only, minus some. This table has 300,000 to 400,000 clones, approximately 81% appearing once. Participants were aged about 18 to 89 years from roughly 25 US areas. Grouping used clinical history reported by participants in a survey and questionnaire. All exposed participants met a person with COVID-19 within 2 weeks before entering the study. This CDR3 has 13 residues. V was pared by 2 bases and J by 3 bases, with 0 bases of the junction left unmatched. CDR1 MNHEY and CDR2 SVGAGI come from the germline V gene. The chain combines TRBV6-5 with TRBJ2-7; 8 bases match TRBD1. The receptor was derived from a woman in her 30s who had been exposed to COVID-19. The source material was PBMCs or T cells enriched from blood (not recorded which). The CDR3: CASSYTGGYEQYF. CDR3 bases: TGTGCCAGCAGTTACACAGGGGGCTACGAGCAGTACTTC.